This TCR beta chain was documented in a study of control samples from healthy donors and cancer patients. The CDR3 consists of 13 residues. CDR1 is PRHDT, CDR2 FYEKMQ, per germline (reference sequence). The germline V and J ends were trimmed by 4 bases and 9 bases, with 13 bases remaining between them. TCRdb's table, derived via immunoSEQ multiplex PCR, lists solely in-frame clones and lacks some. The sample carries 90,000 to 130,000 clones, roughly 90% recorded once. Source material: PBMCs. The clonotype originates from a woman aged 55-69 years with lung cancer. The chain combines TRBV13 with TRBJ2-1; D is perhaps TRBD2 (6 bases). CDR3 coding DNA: TGTGCCAGCAGCTCGGGAGAGAGAGGTGAGCAGTTCTTC. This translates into CASSSGERGEQFF.